The present TCR beta chain was sequenced within a study of CD8 T cells in Susac syndrome. The length of the CDR3 is 15 residues. The ends lost 3 bases at V and 3 bases at J; junction bases unmatched: 7. Germline loops: CDR1 DFQATT, CDR2 SNEGSKA (reference sequence). After extraction with the RNeasy kit, about 0.5 to 1 ug of the RNA was reverse transcribed using random hexamers. TCRdb processed the immunoSEQ multiplex PCR reads anew with MiXCR; each CDR3 protein has one entry. The sample has about 80,000 distinct CDR3 sequences, more than 85% seen once. The rearrangement joins TRBV20-1 to TRBJ2-3; TRBD1 matches at 9 bases. Sequenced: CD8+ T cells from PBMCs. The receptor was derived from a human donor with multiple sclerosis. The CDR3 DNA sequence: TGCAGTGCTAGGTCCGGACAGGGGATAACAGATACGCAGTATTTT. Amino acids: CSARSGQGITDTQYF.